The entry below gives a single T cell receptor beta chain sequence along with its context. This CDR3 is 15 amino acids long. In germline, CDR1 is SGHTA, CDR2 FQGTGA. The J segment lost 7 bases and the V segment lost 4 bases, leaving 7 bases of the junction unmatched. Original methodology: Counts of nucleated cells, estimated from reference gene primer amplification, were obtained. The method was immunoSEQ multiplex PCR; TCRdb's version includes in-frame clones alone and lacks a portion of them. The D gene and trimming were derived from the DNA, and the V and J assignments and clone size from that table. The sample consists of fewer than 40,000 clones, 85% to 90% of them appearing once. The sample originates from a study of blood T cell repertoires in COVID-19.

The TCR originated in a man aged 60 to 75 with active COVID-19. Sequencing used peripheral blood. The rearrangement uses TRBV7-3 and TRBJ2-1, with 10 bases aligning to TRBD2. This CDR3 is CASSWTSGVINEQFF. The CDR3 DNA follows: TGTGCCAGCAGCTGGACTAGCGGAGTGATAAATGAGCAGTTCTTC. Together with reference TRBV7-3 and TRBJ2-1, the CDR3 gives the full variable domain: GAGVSQTPSNKVTEKGKYVELRCDPISGHTALYWYRQSLGQGPEFLIYFQGTGAADDSGLPNDRFFAVRPEGSVSTLKIQRTERGDSAVYLCASSWTSGVINEQFFGPGTRLTVL.